Below, 25 T cell receptor beta chains from the same sample are listed, as sequenced in a study of blood T cell repertoires in COVID-19 (dated by TCRdb to about 2020). Library prep was done by the immunoSEQ multiplex PCR assay. The table was pulled from immuneACCESS by TCRdb, which kept in-frame rearrangements only. Such tables lose some clones; where checked, under half of the loss comes from unresolved V genes, and the rest has no known cause. The sample contains roughly 100,000 clones, 65% to 90% of them found a single time. About 3.8% of the sample is in the top ten clones. The sample was peripheral blood. These TCRs come from a man aged 45-65 years with acute or convalescent COVID-19.

This CDR3 reads CASRETGRGNTIYF. As DNA, the CDR3 is TGTGCCAGCAGGGAGACAGGCCGCGGAAACACCATATATTTT. This chain connects TRBV2 to TRBJ1-3; possible D gene TRBD1, 6 bases. The V gene's germline CDR1 is SNHLY and CDR2 FYNNEI. The CDR3 extends over 14 amino acids. V shed 6 bases and J shed 4 bases, with 13 bases lying between them. Complete variable domain (other parts from reference TRBV2 and TRBJ1-3): EPEVTQTPSHQVTQMGQEVILRCVPISNHLYFYWYRQILGQKVEFLVSFYNNEISEKSEIFDDQFSVERPDGSNFTLKIRSTKLEDSAMYFCASRETGRGNTIYFGEGSWLTVV.

The chain joins TRBV2 to TRBJ2-5; TRBD2 matches at 11 bases. After removal of 6 bases from V and 2 bases from J, the junction contained 8 bases not matched to a gene. This CDR3 spans 16 amino acids. CDR1 is SNHLY and CDR2 is FYNNEI in the germline V gene. DNA for the CDR3: TGTGCCAGCAGGTACACGACTAGCGGGGAGCAAGAGACCCAGTACTTC. It yields the protein CASRYTTSGEQETQYF.

The CDR3 spells CASSYKWGRSNYGYTF. Here the CDR3 DNA reads TGTGCCAGCAGTTACAAGTGGGGGCGTAGTAACTATGGCTACACCTTC. V and J are TRBV6-5 and TRBJ1-2, with a tentative D call TRBD1 (6 bases). The V gene's germline CDR1 is MNHEY and CDR2 SVGAGI. The CDR3 runs to 16 residues. V was clipped by 2 bases and J by 1 base, with 14 bases between them.

The CDR3 bases are TGTGCCAGCAGCTCCCCCATCCGGACAGGGCGGGACGAGCAGTACTTC. Protein: CASSSPIRTGRDEQYF. This chain links TRBV28 with TRBJ2-7, with 8 positions matching TRBD1. The CDR3 is 16 residues long. V dropped 6 bases and J dropped 5; count of bases not matched to a gene: 15. Germline V lookup: CDR1 MDHEN, CDR2 SYDVKM. The complete variable domain, with remaining parts taken from reference TRBV28 and TRBJ2-7, reads DVKVTQSSRYLVKRTGEKVFLECVQDMDHENMFWYRQDPGLGLRLIYFSYDVKMKEKGDIPEGYSVSREKKERFSLILESASTNQTSMYLCASSSPIRTGRDEQYFGPGTRLTVT.

V is TRBV11-2 and J is TRBJ1-1; D remains ambiguous. This CDR3 region has 12 residues. V lost 1 base and J 8 bases, leaving 8 bases between the germline ends. CDR1 and CDR2 (germline): SGHAT, FQNNGV. As DNA, the CDR3 is TGTGCCAGCAGCTTAGGTACGGGGGAAGCTTTCTTT. Amino acids: CASSLGTGEAFF.

CDR3 in amino acids: CASLGTDNTGELFF. DNA for the CDR3: TGTGCCAGCCTTGGGACAGACAACACCGGGGAGCTGTTTTTT. The chain carries TRBV2 and TRBJ2-2; 7 bases agree with TRBD1. J gave up 2 bases and V 8 bases, and 5 bases lay outside the gene matches. The length of the CDR3 is 14 residues. CDR1 and CDR2 (germline): SNHLY, FYNNEI.

The chain links TRBV29-1 to TRBJ1-5; TRBD1 matches 7 bases. The CDR3 has 13 residues. After removal of 4 bases from V and 6 bases from J, the junction contained 6 bases not matched to a gene. Germline assignment: CDR1 SQVTM and CDR2 ANQGSEA. CDR3: CSVGQGVGQPQHF. In DNA form, the CDR3 reads TGCAGCGTTGGTCAGGGGGTAGGTCAGCCCCAGCATTTT.

V gene TRBV3-1 (or the pseudogene TRBV3-2) combines with J gene TRBJ1-5; no reliable D call. Looked up from germline, CDR1 is LGHDT and CDR2 is YNNKEL (reference sequence). Deletions cut 2 bases from V and 5 bases from J, with 4 bases between. This CDR3 is 12 amino acids long. The DNA of the CDR3 is TGTGCCAGCAGCCAAACAGATCAGCCCCAGCATTTT. The encoded protein is CASSQTDQPQHF.

A single count supports this clone. The V call is TRBV6-2 or TRBV6-3, the J call TRBJ1-6; D remains unclear. Germline-derived CDR1 and CDR2 are MNHEY and SVGEGT. The CDR3 totals 16 residues. Trimming removed 5 bases at V and 0 bases at J, with 11 bases between. The CDR3 bases are TGTGCCAGCAGTAACCACCCGAGCTCCTATAATTCACCCCTCCACTTT. It is translated as CASSNHPSSYNSPLHF.

This chain connects TRBV11-2 to TRBJ1-2; tentative D call: TRBD1 (5 bases). The V gene's germline CDR1 is SGHAT and CDR2 FQNNGV. The CDR3 has 15 residues. Between the trimmed V and J ends, which lost 5 bases and 0 bases, there was a span of 13 bases. This CDR3 is CASSQGAQTNYGYTF. In DNA, the CDR3 is TGTGCCAGCAGCCAAGGGGCCCAGACTAACTATGGCTACACCTTC.

This chain uses TRBV19 with TRBJ1-1; TRBD1 is a possible D gene (5 bases). V was pared by 1 base and J by 0 bases, with 9 bases between. Germline CDR1 is LNHDA and CDR2 is SQIVND (reference sequence). The CDR3 sequence is 15 residues long. For the CDR3, the DNA is TGTGCCAGTAGTATAGGAAGGGGAATGAACACTGAAGCTTTCTTT. Its protein product is CASSIGRGMNTEAFF.

This clone has a handful of counts. V gene TRBV9 combines with J gene TRBJ1-1; 8 bases match TRBD1. The CDR3 loop spans 15 amino acids. The germline V gene has CDR1 SGDLS and CDR2 YYNGEE. The V gene end was trimmed by 3 bases and the J gene end by 1 base; junction bases not matched to a gene: 5. CDR3: CASSGDRGGNTEAFF. CDR3 in DNA: TGTGCCAGCAGCGGCGACAGGGGAGGGAACACTGAAGCTTTCTTT.

The CDR3 DNA is TGTGCCAGCAGTTTTAAGCGGGAGGGGGAGCAGTTCTTC. It is translated as CASSFKREGEQFF. V and J are TRBV27 and TRBJ2-1; the match to TRBD2 covers 10 bases. This CDR3 spans 13 amino acids. Germline loops: CDR1 MNHEY, CDR2 SMNVEV (reference sequence). With V trimmed by 3 bases and J by 10 bases, 3 bases remained unmatched.

The chain joins TRBV6-5 to TRBJ2-2; 9 positions agree with TRBD1. Germline V gene data show CDR1 as MNHEY and CDR2 as SVGAGI. This CDR3 comprises 15 residues. The CDR3 reads CAILTGGANTGELFF. The CDR3 region has the DNA TGTGCTATTCTCACAGGGGGCGCGAACACCGGGGAGCTGTTTTTT.

The chain is built from TRBV27 and TRBJ1-1, with a weak D call TRBD1 (5 bases). The CDR3 extends over 15 amino acids. Trimming left V 1 base short and J 5 bases short, with 14 bases between. Germline V lookup: CDR1 MNHEY, CDR2 SMNVEV (reference sequence). The CDR3 nucleotides are TGTGCCAGCAGTTTATATCAAGGGGCCGGAACTGAAGCTTTCTTT. This gives the protein CASSLYQGAGTEAFF.

The V call is TRBV11-3, the J call TRBJ2-1; TRBD2 agrees at 7 bases. This CDR3 region has 16 residues. CDR1 SGHNT and CDR2 YENEEA come from the germline V gene. The V segment lost 2 bases and the J segment 6 bases; nucleotides outside the gene matches: 10. CDR3 coding DNA: TGTGCCAGCAGCTTATCTGGGTTTGGGGGGGGCAATGAGCAGTTCTTC. Translation gives CASSLSGFGGGNEQFF.

The chain couples TRBV9 to TRBJ2-7; a weak D match, TRBD1 (6 bases). Per germline, CDR1 SGDLS and CDR2 YYNGEE. V lost 7 bases and J lost 7, with 18 bases in between. This CDR3 contains 13 residues. The CDR3 nucleotides read TGTGCCAGCCAGGGTATGGGGGACAATGAGCAGTACTTC. Its translation: CASQGMGDNEQYF.

The V gene is TRBV12-3 or TRBV12-4, the J gene TRBJ1-1; D call uncertain. Trimming removed 5 bases at V and 0 bases at J, with 4 bases between. The CDR3 has 12 amino acids. The CDR3 sequence: CASSRVNTEAFF. The CDR3 DNA sequence: TGTGCCAGCAGTCGAGTGAACACTGAAGCTTTCTTT.

V usage is TRBV27 and J usage is TRBJ1-1, with D unclear. The CDR3 length is 14 residues. Germline V gives CDR1 MNHEY, CDR2 SMNVEV (reference sequence). V lost 3 bases and J lost 4, with 12 bases in between. In DNA form, the CDR3 reads TGTGCCAGCAGTTTCCGCGATGGGAGCACTGAAGCTTTCTTT. Encoded protein: CASSFRDGSTEAFF.

The rearrangement uses TRBV5-6 and TRBJ1-2, with D unclear. The CDR3 is 13 amino acids. V lost 3 bases and J 4 bases, leaving 10 bases between the germline ends. Germline V gene sequence: CDR1 SGHDT, CDR2 YYEEEE. The CDR3 spells CASSSGGFYGYTF. In nucleotides, the CDR3 is TGTGCCAGCAGCTCGGGCGGGTTCTATGGCTACACCTTC.

This clone came up once. The chain employs TRBV5-1 and TRBJ1-5; TRBD1 agrees at 7 bases. The CDR3 loop spans 14 amino acids. With V trimmed by 3 bases and J by 6 bases, 6 bases remained unmatched. Per the germline V gene, CDR1 is SGHRS and CDR2 is YFSETQ. CDR3 sequence (DNA): TGCGCCAGCAGCTCAGGACAGGCAGGTCAGCCCCAGCATTTT. Translated, it gives CASSSGQAGQPQHF.

The chain joins TRBV24-1 to TRBJ2-3, with a possible D match to TRBD2 (6 bases). Per the germline V gene, CDR1 is KGHDR and CDR2 is SFDVKD. Trimming left V 2 bases short and J 1 base short, with 12 bases between. The CDR3 sequence is 16 residues long. DNA of the CDR3: TGTGCCACCAGTGATTCTTGGGGGGTTGGCACAGATACGCAGTATTTT. Translating gives CATSDSWGVGTDTQYF.

This chain joins TRBV6-1 and TRBJ2-5; D is unclear. The ends were cut back, 3 bases at V and 2 bases at J, with 4 bases in the middle. The CDR3 extends over 12 amino acids. From germline, CDR1 is MNHNS and CDR2 SASEGT. CDR3 residues: CASSDRQETQYF. The CDR3 region has the DNA TGTGCCAGCAGTGACCGGCAAGAGACCCAGTACTTC.

This chain connects TRBV2 to TRBJ1-1; D ambiguous. Deletions cut 4 bases from V and 8 bases from J, with 14 bases between. Germline CDR1 and CDR2: SNHLY and FYNNEI. CDR3 length equals 13 residues. The CDR3 loop reads CASSVGSGGEAFF. In DNA, the CDR3 is TGTGCCAGCAGTGTAGGCTCCGGAGGGGAAGCTTTCTTT.

V gene TRBV7-2 combines with J gene TRBJ2-7; 13 nucleotides match TRBD2. Germline CDR1 and CDR2: SGHTA and FQGNSA. V dropped 4 bases and J dropped 2; count of bases not matched to a gene: 2. This CDR3 is 15 amino acids long. CDR3 in amino acids: CASSWTSGRPYEQYF. CDR3 DNA: TGTGCCAGCAGCTGGACTAGCGGGAGACCCTACGAGCAGTACTTC.